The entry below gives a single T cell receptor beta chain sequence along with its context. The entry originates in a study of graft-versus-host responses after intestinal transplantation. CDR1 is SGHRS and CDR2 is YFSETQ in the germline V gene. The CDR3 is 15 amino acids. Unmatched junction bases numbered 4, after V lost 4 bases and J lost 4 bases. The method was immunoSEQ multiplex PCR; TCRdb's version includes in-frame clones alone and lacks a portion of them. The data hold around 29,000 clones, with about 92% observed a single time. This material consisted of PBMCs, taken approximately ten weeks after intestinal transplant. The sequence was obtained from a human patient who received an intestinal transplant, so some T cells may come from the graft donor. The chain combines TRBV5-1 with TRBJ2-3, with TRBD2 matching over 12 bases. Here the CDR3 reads CASSALAGGADTQYF. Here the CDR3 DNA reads TGCGCCAGCAGCGCGCTAGCGGGAGGGGCAGATACGCAGTATTTT.